This T cell receptor beta chain was captured in a study of CD8+ T cells in alopecia areata. Across the whole study: Using the percentage of affected scalp area, treated patients' severity was scored. Study-level points and caveats: Among the top 100, expanded CD8+ clones were significantly decreased by tofacitinib, as was scalp clonality.

The germline V gene encodes CDR1 MNHEY and CDR2 SMNVEV (reference sequence). Trimming removed 6 bases from V and 2 bases from J, with 16 bases in between. The CDR3 has 15 amino acids. Treatment denoted: oral pan-JAK inhibitor, 5-10 mg twice daily. RNA extraction was followed by reverse transcription into cDNA, which acted as the sequencing template. The protocol was immunoSEQ multiplex PCR, while the TCRdb copy is restricted to in-frame clones and leaves out a portion. The sample has over 150,000 clones, around 58% seen once. To note about this clone: Its matching antigen is unknown.

This sequence originates from a human donor with alopecia areata. The V and J genes are TRBV27 and TRBJ1-2; maybe TRBD1 (6 bases). Sequencing was performed on CD8+ T cells sorted from blood, taken at week 24, from a patient treated with tofacitinib. CDR3 loop: CASSTSGVFNYGYTF. CDR3 nucleotide sequence: TGTGCCAGCAGCACTTCAGGGGTGTTCAACTATGGCTACACCTTC.